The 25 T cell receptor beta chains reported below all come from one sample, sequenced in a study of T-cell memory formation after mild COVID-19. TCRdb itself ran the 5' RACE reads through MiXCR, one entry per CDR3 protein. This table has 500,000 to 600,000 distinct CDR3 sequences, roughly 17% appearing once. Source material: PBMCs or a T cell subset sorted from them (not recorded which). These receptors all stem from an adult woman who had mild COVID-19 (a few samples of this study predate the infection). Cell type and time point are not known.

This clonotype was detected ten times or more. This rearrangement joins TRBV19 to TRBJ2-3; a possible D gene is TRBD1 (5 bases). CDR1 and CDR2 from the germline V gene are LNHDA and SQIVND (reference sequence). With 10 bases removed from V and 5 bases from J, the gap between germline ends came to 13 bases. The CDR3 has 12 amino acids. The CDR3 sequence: CATRQSGDTQYF. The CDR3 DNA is TGTGCCACCCGACAGTCAGGAGATACGCAGTATTTT.

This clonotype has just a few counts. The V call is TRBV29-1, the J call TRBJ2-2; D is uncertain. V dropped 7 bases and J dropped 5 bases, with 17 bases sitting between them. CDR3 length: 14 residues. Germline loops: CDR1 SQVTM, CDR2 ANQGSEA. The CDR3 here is CSGRHGSWTGELFF. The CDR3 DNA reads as TGCAGCGGTCGACACGGTTCGTGGACCGGGGAGCTGTTTTTT.

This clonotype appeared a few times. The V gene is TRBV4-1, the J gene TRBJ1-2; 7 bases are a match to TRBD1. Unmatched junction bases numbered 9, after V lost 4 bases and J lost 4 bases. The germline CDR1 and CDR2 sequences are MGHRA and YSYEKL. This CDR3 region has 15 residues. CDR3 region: CASSRPRGRSYGYTF. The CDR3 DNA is TGCGCCAGCAGCCGACCGAGGGGGCGATCCTATGGCTACACCTTC.

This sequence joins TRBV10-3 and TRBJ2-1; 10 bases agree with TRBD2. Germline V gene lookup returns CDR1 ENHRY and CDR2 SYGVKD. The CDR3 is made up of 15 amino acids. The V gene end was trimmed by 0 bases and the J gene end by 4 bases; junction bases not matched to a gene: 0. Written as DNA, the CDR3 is TGTGCCATCAGTGAGTCTAGCGGGGGGTACAATGAGCAGTTCTTC. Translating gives CAISESSGGYNEQFF.

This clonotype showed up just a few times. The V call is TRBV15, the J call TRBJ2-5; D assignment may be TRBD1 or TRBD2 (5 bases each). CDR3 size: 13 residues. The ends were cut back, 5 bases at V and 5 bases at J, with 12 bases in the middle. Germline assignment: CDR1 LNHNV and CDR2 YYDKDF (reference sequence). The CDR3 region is CATSHEGRETQYF. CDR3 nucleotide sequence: TGTGCCACCAGCCACGAGGGGCGGGAGACCCAGTACTTC.

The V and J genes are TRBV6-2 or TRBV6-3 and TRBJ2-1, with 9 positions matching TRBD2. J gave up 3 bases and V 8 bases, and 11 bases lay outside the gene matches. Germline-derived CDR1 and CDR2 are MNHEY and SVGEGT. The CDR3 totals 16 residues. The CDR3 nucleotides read TGTGCCAGCTTCGGTCAGCGGGGGGCTTTCTACAATGAGCAGTTCTTC. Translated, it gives CASFGQRGAFYNEQFF.

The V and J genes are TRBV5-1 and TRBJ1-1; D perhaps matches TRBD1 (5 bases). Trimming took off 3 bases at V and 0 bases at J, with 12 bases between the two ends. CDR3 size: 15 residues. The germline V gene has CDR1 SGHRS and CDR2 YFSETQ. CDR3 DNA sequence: TGCGCCAGCAGCTGGGACCCGGGATTGAACACTGAAGCTTTCTTT. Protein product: CASSWDPGLNTEAFF.

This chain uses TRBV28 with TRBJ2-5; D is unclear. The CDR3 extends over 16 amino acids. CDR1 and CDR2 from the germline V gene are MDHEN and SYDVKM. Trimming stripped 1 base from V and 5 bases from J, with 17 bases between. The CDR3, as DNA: TGTGCCAGCAGTTTATACCCCCGGTCTTCGCTCGAGACCCAGTACTTC. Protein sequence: CASSLYPRSSLETQYF.

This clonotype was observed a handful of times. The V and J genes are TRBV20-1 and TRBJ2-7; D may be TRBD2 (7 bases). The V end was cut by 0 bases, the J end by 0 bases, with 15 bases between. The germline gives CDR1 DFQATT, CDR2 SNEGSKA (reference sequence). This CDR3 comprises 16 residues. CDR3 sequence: CSARDRGGGLSYEQYF. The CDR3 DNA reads TGCAGTGCTAGAGATCGTGGGGGGGGCCTCTCCTACGAGCAGTACTTC.

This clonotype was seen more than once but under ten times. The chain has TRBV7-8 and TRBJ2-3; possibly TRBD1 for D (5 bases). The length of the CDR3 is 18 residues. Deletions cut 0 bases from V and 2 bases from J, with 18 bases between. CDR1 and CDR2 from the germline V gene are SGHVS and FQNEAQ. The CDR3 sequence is CASSLAGRGHGITDTQYF. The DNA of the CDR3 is TGTGCCAGCAGCTTAGCGGGCCGTGGACATGGGATCACAGATACGCAGTATTTT.

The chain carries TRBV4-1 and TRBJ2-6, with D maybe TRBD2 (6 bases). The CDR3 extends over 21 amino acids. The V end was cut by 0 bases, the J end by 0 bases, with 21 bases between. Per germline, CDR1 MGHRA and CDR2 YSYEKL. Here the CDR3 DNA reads TGCGCCAGCAGCCAAGAGCCCCCCGACGGAAGCGGGCCCTCTGGGGCCAACGTCCTGACTTTC. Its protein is CASSQEPPDGSGPSGANVLTF.

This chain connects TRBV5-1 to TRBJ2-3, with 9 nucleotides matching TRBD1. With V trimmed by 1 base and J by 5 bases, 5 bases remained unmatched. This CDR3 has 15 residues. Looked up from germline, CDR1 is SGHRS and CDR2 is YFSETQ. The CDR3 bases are TGCGCCAGCAGCTTGAGGACAGGGGTTGTAGATACGCAGTATTTT. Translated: CASSLRTGVVDTQYF.

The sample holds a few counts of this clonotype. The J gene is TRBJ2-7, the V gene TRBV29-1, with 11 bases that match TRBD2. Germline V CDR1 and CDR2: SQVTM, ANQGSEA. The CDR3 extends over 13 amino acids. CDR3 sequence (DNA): TGCAGTACACTAGCGGGAGAGCCCTACGAGCAGTACTTC. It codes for CSTLAGEPYEQYF.

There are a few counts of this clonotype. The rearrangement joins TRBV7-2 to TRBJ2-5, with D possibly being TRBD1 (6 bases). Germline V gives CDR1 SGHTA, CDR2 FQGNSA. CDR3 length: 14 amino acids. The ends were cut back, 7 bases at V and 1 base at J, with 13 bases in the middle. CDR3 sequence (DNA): TGTGCCAGCATACTAGGGGGTCCCCAAGAGACCCAGTACTTC. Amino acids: CASILGGPQETQYF.

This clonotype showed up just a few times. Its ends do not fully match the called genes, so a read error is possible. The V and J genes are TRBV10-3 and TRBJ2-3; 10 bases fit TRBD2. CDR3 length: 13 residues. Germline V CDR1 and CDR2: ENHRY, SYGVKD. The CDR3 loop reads CALSGGAVDTQYF. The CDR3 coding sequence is TGTGCCCTCAGCGGGGGGGCGGTAGATACGCAGTATTTT.

CDR3 nucleotide sequence: TGTGCCACCAGCAGAGAGTGGCGGGTGTCCACAGATACGCAGTATTTT. Translated: CATSREWRVSTDTQYF. The rearrangement links TRBV15 to TRBJ2-3, with D maybe TRBD2 (5 bases). The CDR3 is 16 residues long. The germline V and J ends were trimmed by 0 bases and 2 bases, with 12 bases remaining between them. The germline V gene encodes CDR1 LNHNV and CDR2 YYDKDF (reference sequence). Full variable domain (missing parts from reference TRBV15 and TRBJ2-3): DAMVIQNPRYQVTQFGKPVTLSCSQTLNHNVMYWYQQKSSQAPKLLFHYYDKDFNNEADTPDNFQSRRPNTSFCFLDIRSPGLGDTAMYLCATSREWRVSTDTQYFGPGTRLTVL.

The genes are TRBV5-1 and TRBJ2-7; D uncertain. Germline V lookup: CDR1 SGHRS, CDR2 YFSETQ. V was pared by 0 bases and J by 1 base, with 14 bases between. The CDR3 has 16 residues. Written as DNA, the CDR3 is TGCGCCAGCAGCTTGGCCTTGGCGCCCTCTTCCTACGAGCAGTACTTC. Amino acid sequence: CASSLALAPSSYEQYF.

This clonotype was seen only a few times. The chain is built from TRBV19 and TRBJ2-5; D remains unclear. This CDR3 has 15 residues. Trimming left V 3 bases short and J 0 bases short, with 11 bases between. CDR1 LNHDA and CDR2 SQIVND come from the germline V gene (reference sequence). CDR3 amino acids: CASSIELGYQETQYF. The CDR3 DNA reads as TGTGCCAGTAGTATCGAATTGGGGTACCAAGAGACCCAGTACTTC.

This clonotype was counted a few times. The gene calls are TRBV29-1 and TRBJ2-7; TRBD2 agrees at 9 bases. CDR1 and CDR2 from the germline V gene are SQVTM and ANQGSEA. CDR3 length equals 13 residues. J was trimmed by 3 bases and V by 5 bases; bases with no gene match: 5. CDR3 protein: CSVRGGRDYEQYF. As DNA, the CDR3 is TGCAGCGTTCGGGGCGGGAGGGACTACGAGCAGTACTTC.

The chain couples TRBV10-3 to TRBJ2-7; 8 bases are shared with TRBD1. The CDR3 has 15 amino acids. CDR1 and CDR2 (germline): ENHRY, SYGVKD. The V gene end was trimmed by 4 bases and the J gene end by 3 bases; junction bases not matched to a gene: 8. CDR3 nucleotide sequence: TGTGCCATCAGTGGTGGGCAGGGGGCGAGCTACGAGCAGTACTTC. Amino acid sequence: CAISGGQGASYEQYF.

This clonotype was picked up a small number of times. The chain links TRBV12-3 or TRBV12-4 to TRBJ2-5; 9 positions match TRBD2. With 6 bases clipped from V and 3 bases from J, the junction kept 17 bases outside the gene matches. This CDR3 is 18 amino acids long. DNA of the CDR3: TGTGCCAGCAGCCCCCTAAAGCGGGAGGTCTTGGGGAAAGAGACCCAGTACTTC. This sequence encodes CASSPLKREVLGKETQYF.

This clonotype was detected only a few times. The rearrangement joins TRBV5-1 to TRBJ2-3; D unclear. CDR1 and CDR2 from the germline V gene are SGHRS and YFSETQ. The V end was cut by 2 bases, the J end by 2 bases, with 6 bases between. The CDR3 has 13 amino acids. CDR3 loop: CASSFDTTDTQYF. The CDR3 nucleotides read TGCGCCAGCAGCTTTGACACCACAGATACGCAGTATTTT.

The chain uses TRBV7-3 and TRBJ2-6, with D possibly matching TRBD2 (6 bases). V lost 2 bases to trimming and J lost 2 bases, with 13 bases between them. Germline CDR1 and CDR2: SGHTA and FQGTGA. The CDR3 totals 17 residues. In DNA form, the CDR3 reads TGTGCCAGCAGCTTAGGTGTCGGGAGCCCTGGGGCCAACGTCCTGACTTTC. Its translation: CASSLGVGSPGANVLTF. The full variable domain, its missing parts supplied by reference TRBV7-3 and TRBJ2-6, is GAGVSQTPSNKVTEKGKYVELRCDPISGHTALYWYRQSLGQGPEFLIYFQGTGAADDSGLPNDRFFAVRPEGSVSTLKIQRTERGDSAVYLCASSLGVGSPGANVLTFGAGSRLTVL.

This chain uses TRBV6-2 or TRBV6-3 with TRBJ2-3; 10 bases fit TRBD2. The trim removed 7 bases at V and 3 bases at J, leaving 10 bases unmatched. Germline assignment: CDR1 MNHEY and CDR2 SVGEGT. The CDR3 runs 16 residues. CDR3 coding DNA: TGTGCCAGCAAGGGGGGGACTAGCGTTCGGACAGATACGCAGTATTTT. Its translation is CASKGGTSVRTDTQYF.

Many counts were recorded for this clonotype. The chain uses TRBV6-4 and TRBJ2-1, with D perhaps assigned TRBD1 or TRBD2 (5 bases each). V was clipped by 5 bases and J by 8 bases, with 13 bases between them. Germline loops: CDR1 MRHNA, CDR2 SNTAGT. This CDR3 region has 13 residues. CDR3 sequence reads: CASSRGAIDEQFF. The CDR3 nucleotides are TGTGCCAGCAGTAGAGGGGCGATCGATGAGCAGTTCTTC.